The 14 T cell receptor beta chains in this list originate from one sample, sequenced in a study of blood T cell repertoires in COVID-19. Clones were sequenced by immunoSEQ multiplex PCR, and TCRdb holds only the in-frame ones, with some missing. The data contain roughly 150,000 clones, approximately 78% of them singletons. The sample was peripheral blood. These receptors were collected from a woman aged 80 or over with acute or convalescent COVID-19.

The table lists this clone with a count of one. The genes are TRBV28 and TRBJ2-1; 10 bases fit TRBD1. V trimming: 8 bases; J trimming: 3 bases; junction bases outside the gene matches: 1. The CDR3 consists of 13 residues. Germline values: CDR1 MDHEN, CDR2 SYDVKM. CDR3 loop: CASRDRGYNEQFF. For the CDR3, the DNA is TGTGCCAGCCGGGACAGGGGCTACAATGAGCAGTTCTTC.

The gene calls are TRBV3-1 (or the pseudogene TRBV3-2) and TRBJ2-3; possibly TRBD2 for D (5 bases). Looked up from germline, CDR1 is LGHDT and CDR2 is YNNKEL (reference sequence). This CDR3 contains 15 residues. Trimming removed 4 bases from V and 3 bases from J, with 14 bases in between. The chain's CDR3 is CASSPTHGNTDTQYF. CDR3 nucleotides: TGTGCCAGCAGCCCTACCCACGGGAATACAGATACGCAGTATTTT.

The chain links TRBV27 to TRBJ2-7, with D possibly being TRBD1 (5 bases). This CDR3 region has 13 residues. V gave up 4 bases and J gave up 11 bases, with 18 bases separating them. The germline gives CDR1 MNHEY, CDR2 SMNVEV (reference sequence). The CDR3 coding sequence is TGTGCCAGCAGTTCGAACCGCAGACAGACAAAGTACTTC. It codes for CASSSNRRQTKYF.

This chain uses TRBV6-5 with TRBJ2-7, with 8 positions matching TRBD2. V trimming: 7 bases; J trimming: 5 bases; junction bases outside the gene matches: 10. CDR3 size: 14 residues. Per germline, CDR1 MNHEY and CDR2 SVGAGI. This chain's CDR3 is CASKAGGPGDEQYF. The DNA for the CDR3 is TGTGCCAGCAAGGCGGGAGGACCCGGGGACGAGCAGTACTTC.

V gene TRBV10-1 combines with J gene TRBJ2-1; 8 positions agree with TRBD2. V gave up 6 bases and J gave up 8 bases; unmatched junction bases: 3. Germline CDR1 reads WNHNN; CDR2 reads SYGVQD (reference sequence). The CDR3 covers 12 residues. The CDR3 region is CASSGLAHEQFF. In nucleotides, the CDR3 is TGCGCCAGCAGCGGACTAGCCCATGAGCAGTTCTTC.

V gene TRBV5-1 combines with J gene TRBJ2-5; tentatively, D is TRBD2 (6 bases). This CDR3 has 16 amino acids. V was trimmed by 7 bases and J by 3 bases, leaving 22 bases between them. The V gene's germline CDR1 is SGHRS and CDR2 YFSETQ. In DNA form, the CDR3 reads TGCGCCAGCCGGATGAGGCCCCAGGGCGGGGAAGAGACCCAGTACTTC. Its protein product is CASRMRPQGGEETQYF. Looking up the rest from reference TRBV5-1 and TRBJ2-5 gives the full variable domain: KAGVTQTPRYLIKTRGQQVTLSCSPISGHRSVSWYQQTPGQGLQFLFEYFSETQRNKGNFPGRFSGRQFSNSRSEMNVSTLELGDSALYLCASRMRPQGGEETQYFGPGTRLLVL.

The rearrangement uses TRBV15 and TRBJ2-1; 7 bases agree with TRBD2. The germline gives CDR1 LNHNV, CDR2 YYDKDF (reference sequence). V shed 3 bases and J 3 bases; nucleotides not matched to a gene: 2. CDR3 size: 14 residues. The CDR3 is CATSRLAGYNEQFF. The DNA for the CDR3 is TGTGCCACCAGCAGGTTAGCGGGCTACAATGAGCAGTTCTTC.

The gene calls are TRBV20-1 and TRBJ1-1; 8 positions agree with TRBD1. The V gene end was trimmed by 3 bases and the J gene end by 3 bases; junction bases not matched to a gene: 3. Germline lookup yields CDR1 DFQATT and CDR2 SNEGSKA (reference sequence). The CDR3 is 13 residues long. The chain's CDR3 is CSASGRGHTEAFF. The CDR3 coding sequence is TGCAGTGCTAGTGGCAGGGGGCACACTGAAGCTTTCTTT.

The V gene is TRBV18, the J gene TRBJ2-2, with TRBD2 identical over 10 bases. The CDR3 runs to 16 residues. V dropped 3 bases and J dropped 6; count of bases not matched to a gene: 7. Germline CDR1 KGHSH, CDR2 LQKENI. The CDR3 sequence: CASSPPSGRKAGELFF. CDR3 in DNA: TGTGCCAGCTCACCTCCTAGCGGGAGAAAAGCCGGGGAGCTGTTTTTT.

V is TRBV3-1 (or the pseudogene TRBV3-2) and J is TRBJ2-7; D may be TRBD2 (5 bases). V dropped 4 bases and J dropped 3 bases, with 10 bases sitting between them. This CDR3 has 13 amino acids. Germline V lookup: CDR1 LGHDT, CDR2 YNNKEL (reference sequence). The CDR3 protein is CASSRLANYEQYF. The CDR3 nucleotides read TGTGCCAGCAGCCGCCTAGCCAACTACGAGCAGTACTTC.

V gene TRBV11-2 combines with J gene TRBJ2-7, with 9 positions matching TRBD1. The CDR3 runs 14 residues. The ends lost 8 bases at V and 3 bases at J; junction bases unmatched: 8. The germline gives CDR1 SGHAT, CDR2 FQNNGV. CDR3: CASGGQGPYYEQYF. CDR3 DNA sequence: TGTGCCAGCGGAGGACAGGGGCCATACTACGAGCAGTACTTC.

The rearrangement joins TRBV3-1 (or the pseudogene TRBV3-2) to TRBJ2-2, with TRBD1 matching 8 bases. The germline V gene has CDR1 LGHDT and CDR2 YNNKEL (reference sequence). The CDR3 extends over 17 amino acids. The J segment lost 3 bases and the V segment lost 5 bases, leaving 11 bases of the junction unmatched. In DNA, the CDR3 is TGTGCCAGCAGCTGGGACAGGATGACGCTTCACACCGGGGAGCTGTTTTTT. This encodes CASSWDRMTLHTGELFF.

This chain joins TRBV5-1 and TRBJ2-2, with 8 bases lining up with TRBD1. The CDR3 extends over 14 amino acids. The J segment lost 7 bases and the V segment lost 3 bases, leaving 5 bases of the junction unmatched. Germline CDR1 SGHRS, CDR2 YFSETQ. CDR3 nucleotide sequence: TGCGCCAGCAGCTCGCAGGGGGCTGTCGGGGAGCTGTTTTTT. It yields the protein CASSSQGAVGELFF.

V usage is TRBV5-4 and J usage is TRBJ2-3, with D maybe TRBD2 (7 bases). The CDR3 contains 12 residues. The germline CDR1 and CDR2 sequences are SGHNT and YYREEE (reference sequence). The V gene lost 3 bases and the J gene lost 6 bases, with 8 bases spanning the gap. This CDR3 reads CASSSGGDTQYF. The CDR3 coding sequence is TGTGCCAGCAGCTCGGGGGGCGATACGCAGTATTTT.